This TCR beta chain was captured by sequencing in a study of post-analysis software for immune sequencing data. Study in general: The disease courses spanned relapsing-remitting, secondary progressive and progressive-relapsing forms of multiple sclerosis. Study outcomes and limitations: The study found significantly lower normalized Chao1 diversity in multiple sclerosis patients than in controls. In patients, TRBV5-6, TRBV5-1 and TRBV20-1 belonged to several TRBV segments found more frequently than in controls.

This CDR3 is built from 14 residues. Looked up from germline, CDR1 is SGHDN and CDR2 is FVKESK. V lost 1 base and J 5 bases, leaving 12 bases between the germline ends. Unique molecular identifiers tagged the TCR beta cDNA libraries. TCRdb reprocessed the PCR reads via MiXCR and lists one record per CDR3 protein. The table shows approximately 440,000 distinct CDR3 sequences, with nearly 45% occurring only once. Judged by abundance, this clonotype is large. Its antigen is unidentified. The chain uses TRBV14 and TRBJ2-7, with TRBD2 as a possible D gene (6 bases). Sequencing input: blood. The sequence came from a girl aged 5-17 years with multiple sclerosis. CDR3 coding DNA: TGTGCCAGCAGCCAAGTCGGAGGGGTGGACGAGCAGTACTTC. Residues: CASSQVGGVDEQYF.